This entry lists 22 T cell receptor beta chains sequenced from one sample in a study of blood T cell repertoires in COVID-19. TCRdb's copy holds only in-frame clones and misses some; the assay was immunoSEQ multiplex PCR. The data show a few hundred thousand clones, more than 70% seen once. Sample: peripheral blood. The receptor set was obtained from a woman aged 45-60 years with acute or convalescent COVID-19.

This sequence joins TRBV24-1 and TRBJ1-5; possibly TRBD1 for D (5 bases). V dropped 0 bases and J dropped 0 bases, with 11 bases sitting between them. This CDR3 spans 17 amino acids. Per germline, CDR1 KGHDR and CDR2 SFDVKD. The CDR3, as DNA: TGTGCCACCAGTGATTTGGGGCAGGGTTATAGCAATCAGCCCCAGCATTTT. Residues: CATSDLGQGYSNQPQHF.

The chain couples TRBV7-9 to TRBJ1-5; D perhaps matches TRBD1 (6 bases). The germline V gene has CDR1 SEHNR and CDR2 FQNEAQ (reference sequence). The CDR3 has 14 residues. Between the trimmed V and J ends, which lost 5 bases and 6 bases, there was a span of 14 bases. The CDR3 nucleotides are TGTGCCAGCAGCGGGACGGGGGGCCTTCAGCCCCAGCATTTT. Protein: CASSGTGGLQPQHF.

The genes are TRBV28 and TRBJ2-1, with 7 bases identical to TRBD2. Germline CDR1 and CDR2: MDHEN and SYDVKM. This CDR3 spans 16 amino acids. J lost 0 bases, V lost 5 bases, and 7 bases had no gene match. In nucleotides, the CDR3 is TGTGCCAGCAGTCTCCCTGGGGGGGGCTCCTACAATGAGCAGTTCTTC. It yields the protein CASSLPGGGSYNEQFF.

V and J are TRBV28 and TRBJ1-2, with D maybe TRBD1 (6 bases). With 5 bases removed from V and 5 bases from J, the gap between germline ends came to 15 bases. Looked up from germline, CDR1 is MDHEN and CDR2 is SYDVKM. CDR3 length: 14 residues. This chain's CDR3 is CASSLPDRFYGYTF. The CDR3 DNA reads as TGTGCCAGCAGTCTGCCGGACAGATTTTATGGCTACACCTTC.

This clone was observed once. This chain links TRBV18 with TRBJ2-7, with TRBD1 as a possible D gene (6 bases). This CDR3 is 12 amino acids long. V lost 6 bases to trimming and J lost 3 bases, with 9 bases between them. CDR1 and CDR2 from the germline V gene are KGHSH and LQKENI. The CDR3 protein is CASSDSFYEQYF. The CDR3 bases are TGTGCCAGCTCGGACAGTTTCTACGAGCAGTACTTC.

This chain uses TRBV4-1 with TRBJ2-7; D is undetermined. The CDR3 spans 15 residues. The V and J ends lost 0 bases and 3 bases respectively, with 12 bases between them. In germline, CDR1 is MGHRA, CDR2 YSYEKL. The CDR3 reads CASSQDLMGYYEQYV. CDR3 nucleotide sequence: TGCGCCAGCAGCCAAGATCTCATGGGCTACTACGAGCAGTACGTC.

The V gene is TRBV19, the J gene TRBJ1-2; 7 bases fit TRBD1. CDR3 length: 16 residues. Germline CDR1 LNHDA, CDR2 SQIVND (reference sequence). J was trimmed by 7 bases and V by 2 bases; bases with no gene match: 13. CDR3 protein: CASSIPPPDRAGGYTF. DNA for the CDR3: TGTGCCAGTAGTATACCCCCGCCCGACAGGGCCGGTGGCTACACCTTC. Full variable domain (missing parts from reference TRBV19 and TRBJ1-2): DGGITQSPKYLFRKEGQNVTLSCEQNLNHDAMYWYRQDPGQGLRLIYYSQIVNDFQKGDIAEGYSVSREKKESFPLTVTSAQKNPTAFYLCASSIPPPDRAGGYTFGSGTRLTVV.

This chain joins TRBV7-2 and TRBJ1-4; TRBD1 agrees at 7 bases. Germline V gene sequence: CDR1 SGHTA, CDR2 FQGNSA. The V gene end was trimmed by 1 base and the J gene end by 8 bases; junction bases not matched to a gene: 7. The CDR3 has 15 amino acids. The DNA of the CDR3 is TGTGCCAGCAGCTTAGAAGGGGGCGCGCGGGAAAAACTGTTTTTT. It translates to CASSLEGGAREKLFF.

This chain uses TRBV12-3 or TRBV12-4 with TRBJ1-1; D is uncertain. This CDR3 has 13 residues. Trimming removed 7 bases at V and 1 base at J, with 10 bases between. The CDR3: CASTGARNTEAFF. The CDR3 region has the DNA TGTGCCAGCACCGGAGCCAGGAACACTGAAGCTTTCTTT.

The genes are TRBV7-2 and TRBJ2-4; 8 bases agree with TRBD2. V dropped 0 bases and J dropped 5; count of bases not matched to a gene: 0. From germline, CDR1 is SGHTA and CDR2 FQGNSA. The CDR3 spans 14 residues. The DNA of the CDR3 is TGTGCCAGCAGCTTAGCACTAGCGGAAAACATTCAGTACTTC. Amino acid sequence: CASSLALAENIQYF.

The J gene is TRBJ2-7, the V gene TRBV5-6, with D perhaps TRBD2 (6 bases). Germline assignment: CDR1 SGHDT and CDR2 YYEEEE. Trimming removed 3 bases at V and 7 bases at J, with 14 bases between. The CDR3 consists of 13 residues. The CDR3 protein is CASSSGVGREQYF. The CDR3 DNA is TGTGCCAGCAGCTCTGGGGTTGGGAGGGAGCAGTACTTC.

The genes are TRBV6-5 and TRBJ2-3, with a tentative D call TRBD2 (6 bases). Per the germline V gene, CDR1 is MNHEY and CDR2 is SVGAGI. The CDR3 contains 15 residues. V was pared by 0 bases and J by 3 bases, with 10 bases between. CDR3 region: CASSYSGRGTDTQYF. The CDR3 bases are TGTGCCAGCAGTTACTCCGGTCGGGGGACAGATACGCAGTATTTT.

This chain joins TRBV30 and TRBJ1-1, with D hard to call. Germline values: CDR1 GTSNPN, CDR2 SVGIG (reference sequence). The CDR3 sequence is 12 residues long. Trimming left V 8 bases short and J 1 base short, with 11 bases between. CDR3 residues: CALLSGNTEAFF. The DNA for the CDR3 is TGTGCCCTACTATCGGGGAACACTGAAGCTTTCTTT.

V is TRBV6-4 and J is TRBJ2-3; 8 nucleotides agree with TRBD2. The CDR3 runs 18 residues. Looked up from germline, CDR1 is MRHNA and CDR2 is SNTAGT. J gave up 4 bases and V 3 bases, and 15 bases lay outside the gene matches. CDR3 loop: CASSESGLAGRSPDTQYF. For the CDR3, the DNA is TGTGCCAGCAGTGAAAGTGGGCTAGCGGGCCGGAGTCCAGATACGCAGTATTTT.

This clone was detected only a few times. In DNA form, the CDR3 reads TGTGCCAGCAAGGACAGGGGAGCTTTGAACGAGCAGTACGTC. As protein: CASKDRGALNEQYV. V usage is TRBV2 and J usage is TRBJ2-7, with 9 bases aligning to TRBD1. Trimming took 7 bases from V and 5 from J; bases not matched to a gene: 9. This CDR3 is 14 amino acids long. Germline V gene data show CDR1 as SNHLY and CDR2 as FYNNEI.

This chain joins TRBV5-6 and TRBJ2-3, with 9 bases identical to TRBD2. V shed 1 base, J shed 4 bases, and the junction held 4 bases outside the gene matches. The germline V gene has CDR1 SGHDT and CDR2 YYEEEE. This CDR3 is built from 15 residues. CDR3 region: CASSLLRGGPDTQYF. The CDR3 bases are TGTGCCAGCAGCTTGCTGCGGGGGGGGCCAGATACGCAGTATTTT.

This clone appeared many times. At one end the junction does not follow the germline gene, possibly because of a read error. This chain joins TRBV7-2 and TRBJ1-2; 9 bases map to TRBD1. Germline CDR1 and CDR2: SGHTA and FQGNSA. CDR3 length equals 16 residues. CDR3 sequence reads: CASSVATGGISYGYTF. Here the CDR3 DNA reads TGTGCCAGCAGCGTAGCGACAGGGGGGATAAGTTATGGCTACACCTTC.

The chain is built from TRBV12-5 and TRBJ2-3; tentative D call: TRBD1 (5 bases). Germline CDR1 and CDR2: LGHNT and FRNRAP. V shed 6 bases and J shed 2 bases, with 15 bases lying between them. The CDR3 is 15 amino acids. The CDR3 sequence is CASGPRDPTTDTQYF. DNA of the CDR3: TGTGCTAGTGGGCCCAGGGATCCGACCACAGATACGCAGTATTTT.

The V gene is TRBV30, the J gene TRBJ2-7; D possibly corresponds to TRBD2 (5 bases). V lost 1 base and J 0 bases, leaving 13 bases between the germline ends. Germline V gives CDR1 GTSNPN, CDR2 SVGIG (reference sequence). The CDR3 extends over 15 amino acids. The CDR3 loop is CAWSEARVSSYEQYF. CDR3 DNA: TGTGCCTGGAGTGAAGCGCGGGTTAGCTCCTACGAGCAGTACTTC.

This chain connects TRBV4-1 to TRBJ2-7, with TRBD2 matching over 9 bases. The CDR3 extends over 17 amino acids. The V and J ends lost 1 base and 3 bases, in that order; junction bases with no gene match: 10. Germline CDR1 reads MGHRA; CDR2 reads YSYEKL. CDR3 coding DNA: TGCGCCAGCAGCCAAGGTTGGGCTAGCGGGGTTATCTACGAGCAGTACGTC. It yields the protein CASSQGWASGVIYEQYV.

CDR3 DNA sequence: TGTGCCAGCAGCTTAGCGTCTATCTACAATGAGCAGTTCTTC. It specifies CASSLASIYNEQFF. V usage is TRBV7-8 and J usage is TRBJ2-1, with no clear D. Germline V gene sequence: CDR1 SGHVS, CDR2 FQNEAQ. Trimming stripped 0 bases from V and 3 bases from J, with 6 bases between. The CDR3 runs 14 residues.

The rearrangement joins TRBV5-1 to TRBJ1-6, with 8 nucleotides matching TRBD1. Germline CDR1 is SGHRS and CDR2 is YFSETQ. This CDR3 has 16 amino acids. J lost 9 bases, V lost 5 bases, and 13 bases had no gene match. CDR3 bases: TGCGCCAGCAGTCTGCCTCTTGGACAGGGAGGTTCACCCCTCCACTTT. Residues: CASSLPLGQGGSPLHF.